This T cell receptor beta chain emerged from a study of cytomegalovirus exposure and HLA in healthy donors. The PCR had 60 Vbeta and 13 Jbeta primers. Using immunoSEQ multiplex PCR, the repertoire was profiled, and TCRdb retains in-frame clones only, with some absent. The sample has approximately 200,000 clones; 70% to 80% are singletons. The CDR3 has 13 amino acids. Germline loops: CDR1 MNHEY, CDR2 SMNVEV (reference sequence). V was clipped by 6 bases and J by 2 bases, with 11 bases between them. The TCR was taken from a girl under 10 years old in good health and CMV-seronegative. The sequenced material came from PBMCs. The chain is built from TRBV27 and TRBJ2-7; D gene unclear. This CDR3 reads CASSRGKTYEQYF. DNA for the CDR3: TGTGCCAGCAGCCGAGGAAAGACCTACGAGCAGTACTTC.